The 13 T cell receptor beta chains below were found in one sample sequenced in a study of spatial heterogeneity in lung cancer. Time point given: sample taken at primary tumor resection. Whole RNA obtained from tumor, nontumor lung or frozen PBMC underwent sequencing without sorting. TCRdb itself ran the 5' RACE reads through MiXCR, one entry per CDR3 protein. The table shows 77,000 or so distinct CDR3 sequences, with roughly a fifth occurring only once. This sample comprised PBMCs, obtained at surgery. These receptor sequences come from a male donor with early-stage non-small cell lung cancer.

The CDR3 DNA follows: TGTGCCAGCACGCAAACAGATACGCAGTATTTT. Its translation is CASTQTDTQYF. The chain joins TRBV2 to TRBJ2-3; unclear D gene. The germline gives CDR1 SNHLY, CDR2 FYNNEI. V was trimmed by 7 bases and J by 3 bases, leaving 5 bases between them. CDR3 size: 11 residues.

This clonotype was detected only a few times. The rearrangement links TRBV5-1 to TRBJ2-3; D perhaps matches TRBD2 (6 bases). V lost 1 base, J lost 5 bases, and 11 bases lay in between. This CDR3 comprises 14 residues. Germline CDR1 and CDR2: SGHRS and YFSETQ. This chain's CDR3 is CASSLRRGEDTQYF. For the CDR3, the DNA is TGCGCCAGCAGCTTGAGGCGGGGAGAAGATACGCAGTATTTT.

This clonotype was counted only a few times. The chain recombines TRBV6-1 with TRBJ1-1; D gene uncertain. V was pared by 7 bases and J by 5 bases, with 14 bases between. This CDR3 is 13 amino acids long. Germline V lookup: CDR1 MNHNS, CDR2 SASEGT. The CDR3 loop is CASMGFRATEAFF. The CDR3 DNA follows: TGTGCCAGCATGGGCTTTCGGGCAACTGAAGCTTTCTTT.

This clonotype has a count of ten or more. Here the CDR3 DNA reads TGTGCCAGCAGTACGACAGGGTTCCATAATCAGCCCCAGCATTTT. Protein sequence: CASSTTGFHNQPQHF. The chain carries TRBV6-2 or TRBV6-3 and TRBJ1-5; 7 bases match TRBD1. The V gene end was trimmed by 5 bases and the J gene end by 4 bases; junction bases not matched to a gene: 8. The CDR3 totals 15 residues. CDR1 is MNHEY, CDR2 SVGEGT, per germline.

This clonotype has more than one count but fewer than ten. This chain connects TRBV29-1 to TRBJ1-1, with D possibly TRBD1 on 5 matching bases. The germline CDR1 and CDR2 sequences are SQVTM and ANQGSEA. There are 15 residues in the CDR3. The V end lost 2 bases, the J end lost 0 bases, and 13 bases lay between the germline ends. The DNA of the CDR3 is TGCAGCGTTGAAAGGCGGGGGGGAATGAACACTGAAGCTTTCTTT. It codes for CSVERRGGMNTEAFF.

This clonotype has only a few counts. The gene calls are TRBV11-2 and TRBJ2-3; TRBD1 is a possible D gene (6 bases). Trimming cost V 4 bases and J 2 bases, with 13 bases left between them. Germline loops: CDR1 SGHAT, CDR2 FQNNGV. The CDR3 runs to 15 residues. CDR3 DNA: TGTGCCAGCAGCTCGCAGGGGCTACTCACAGATACGCAGTATTTT. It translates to CASSSQGLLTDTQYF.

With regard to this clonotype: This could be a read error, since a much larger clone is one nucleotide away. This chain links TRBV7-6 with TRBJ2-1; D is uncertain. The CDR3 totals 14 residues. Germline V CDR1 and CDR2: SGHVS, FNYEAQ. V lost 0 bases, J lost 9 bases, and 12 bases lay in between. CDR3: CASSLAEAGPEQFF. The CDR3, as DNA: TGTGCCAGCAGCTTAGCGGAAGCAGGACCTGAGCAGTTCTTC.

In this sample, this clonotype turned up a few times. CDR3 coding DNA: TGCAGCGTTGTGATAGGGCCCTCCTACGAGCAGTACTTC. As protein: CSVVIGPSYEQYF. V is TRBV29-1 and J is TRBJ2-7; D is uncertain. Trimming stripped 4 bases from V and 0 bases from J, with 10 bases between. CDR3 length: 13 amino acids. CDR1 and CDR2 (germline): SQVTM, ANQGSEA.

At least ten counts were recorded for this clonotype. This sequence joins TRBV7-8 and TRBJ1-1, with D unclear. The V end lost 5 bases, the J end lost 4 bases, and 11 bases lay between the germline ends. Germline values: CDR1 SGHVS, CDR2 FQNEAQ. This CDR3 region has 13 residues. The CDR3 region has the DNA TGTGCCAGCAGCAAGGGAGGTATCACTGAAGCTTTCTTT. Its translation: CASSKGGITEAFF.

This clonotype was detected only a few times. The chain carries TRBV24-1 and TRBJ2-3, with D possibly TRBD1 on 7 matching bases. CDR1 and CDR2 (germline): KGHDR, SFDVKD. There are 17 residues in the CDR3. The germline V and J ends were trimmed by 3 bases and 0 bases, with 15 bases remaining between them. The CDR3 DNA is TGTGCCACCAGTGATCGGGGGACAGTGAGTAGCACAGATACGCAGTATTTT. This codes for CATSDRGTVSSTDTQYF.

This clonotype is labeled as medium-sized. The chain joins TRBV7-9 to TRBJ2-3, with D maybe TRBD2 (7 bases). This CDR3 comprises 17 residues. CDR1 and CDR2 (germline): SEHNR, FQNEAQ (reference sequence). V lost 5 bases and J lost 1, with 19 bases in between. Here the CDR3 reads CASSTSGTGGRTDTQYF. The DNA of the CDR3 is TGTGCCAGCAGCACCAGTGGGACCGGGGGGCGCACAGATACGCAGTATTTT.

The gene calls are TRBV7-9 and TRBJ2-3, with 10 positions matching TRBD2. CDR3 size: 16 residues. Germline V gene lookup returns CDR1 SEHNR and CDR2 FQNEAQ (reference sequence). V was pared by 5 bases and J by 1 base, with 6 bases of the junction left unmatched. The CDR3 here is CASSPWLAGGTDTQYF. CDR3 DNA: TGTGCCAGCAGCCCCTGGCTAGCGGGGGGCACAGATACGCAGTATTTT.

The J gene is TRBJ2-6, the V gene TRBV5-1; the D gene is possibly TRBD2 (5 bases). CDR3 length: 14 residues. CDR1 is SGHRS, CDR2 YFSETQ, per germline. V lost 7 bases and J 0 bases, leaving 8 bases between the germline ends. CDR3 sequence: CASRGLSGANVLTF. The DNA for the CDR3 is TGCGCCAGCCGAGGACTCTCTGGGGCCAACGTCCTGACTTTC.